These T cell receptor beta chains were read from a single sample in a study of cytomegalovirus exposure and HLA in healthy donors. Here immunoSEQ multiplex PCR was the method, and the copy in TCRdb shows in-frame clones only, minus some. The data contain roughly 170,000 clones, roughly four fifths of them singletons. Sequenced sample: PBMCs. The receptor set was obtained from a man aged 45-60 years in good health and CMV-seronegative. CDR3s include the opening cysteine and the closing phenylalanine or tryptophan. Expanded clones are given a class, and other clones once, few, many or no size at all.

V	size	J	length	CDR3
TRBV7-9	-	TRBJ2-4	14	CASSEGHGLAIQYF
TRBV7-8	-	TRBJ1-1	12	CASSPGVPEAFF
TRBV7-2	-	TRBJ2-1	12	CASSLDSGLQFF
TRBV9	-	TRBJ2-1	16	CASSARTSGAYNEQFF
TRBV19	-	TRBJ1-6	15	CASSPPDRNNSPLHF
TRBV7-3	-	TRBJ2-3	16	CASSIRSGAGTDTQYF
TRBV7-8	-	TRBJ2-5	13	CASMRVPRETQYF
TRBV2	-	TRBJ1-1	14	CASSEGQGWGEAFF
TRBV18	-	TRBJ2-4	15	CASGEGGLAKNIQYF
TRBV7-9	-	TRBJ2-5	15	CASRSGRTGGETQYF
TRBV18	once	TRBJ2-3	14	CASSWTGRSDTQYF
TRBV7-3	-	TRBJ2-3	17	CASSLTRLAGSTDTQYF
TRBV29-1	-	TRBJ2-5	14	CSGYVGPPQETQYF
TRBV6-5	-	TRBJ1-5	13	CASRADGSSPQHF
TRBV9	-	TRBJ2-3	15	CASSETGVSTDTQYF
TRBV30	-	TRBJ2-5	13	CAWSLLVRETQYF
TRBV19	-	TRBJ2-1	12	CASSTTYNEQFF
TRBV6-5	once	TRBJ2-5	13	CASRVVGRETQYF
TRBV2	-	TRBJ2-5	12	CASRDPVREQYF
TRBV14	few	TRBJ1-4	14	CASSPRSGNEKLFF
TRBV19	-	TRBJ2-7	14	CASTPGGRVDEQYF
TRBV19	few	TRBJ2-7	15	CASSRRQASSYEQYF
TRBV14	-	TRBJ1-3	16	CASSQDHRVSGNTIYF
TRBV5-1	-	TRBJ2-7	19	CASSSRLKSLAGGLYEQYF
TRBV6-5	-	TRBJ2-7	13	CASSPGTSGSWYF
TRBV4-1	-	TRBJ1-3	17	CASSQGYDRGAGNTIYF
TRBV11-2	-	TRBJ2-2	17	CASISRLAGGQHGELFF
TRBV9	once	TRBJ2-7	15	CASSGPVSGDYEQYF
TRBV5-4	-	TRBJ1-2	13	CASSVSGVYGYTF
TRBV7-9	-	TRBJ1-4	14	CASNRDGPNEKLFF
TRBV19	-	TRBJ2-1	14	CATQGGVSYNEQFF
TRBV7-2	few	TRBJ2-1	14	CASSLVGLVSEQFF
TRBV9	-	TRBJ1-4	13	CASSTGPNEKLFF
TRBV6-4	-	TRBJ2-1	16	CASSEGRAVSYNEQFF
TRBV7-2	-	TRBJ2-3	16	CASSLGATSSQDTQYF
TRBV28	few	TRBJ2-3	15	CASSARDRDTDTQYF
TRBV5-6	-	TRBJ1-1	12	CASSLDRGLVFF
TRBV7-9	-	TRBJ1-1	15	CASSLSVGLGTEAFF
TRBV6-4	-	TRBJ2-3	13	CASSDRGGDTQYF
TRBV10-3	-	TRBJ1-1	13	CAIRGQAGTEAFF
TRBV12-5	-	TRBJ1-1	15	CASGPGGAGNTEAFF
TRBV7-3	-	TRBJ1-1	14	CASSTTGGYTEAFF
TRBV9	once	TRBJ2-3	16	CASSVRPLAGTDTQYF
TRBV21-1	-	TRBJ1-5	14	CASSHGTEGQPQHF
TRBV27	few	TRBJ1-4	15	CASSHRWDSREKLFF
TRBV6-4	-	TRBJ2-5	12	CASSEGGDEQYF
TRBV9	-	TRBJ2-7	15	CAGSPRGAGVDEQYF
TRBV5-1	few	TRBJ2-6	15	CASSRTGNGANVLTF
TRBV18	-	TRBJ1-2	13	CASSPQGVDGYTF
TRBV4-3	-	TRBJ2-5	14	CASSQEHTLATQYF
TRBV28	-	TRBJ2-4	17	CASSPGGTSGGKNIQYF